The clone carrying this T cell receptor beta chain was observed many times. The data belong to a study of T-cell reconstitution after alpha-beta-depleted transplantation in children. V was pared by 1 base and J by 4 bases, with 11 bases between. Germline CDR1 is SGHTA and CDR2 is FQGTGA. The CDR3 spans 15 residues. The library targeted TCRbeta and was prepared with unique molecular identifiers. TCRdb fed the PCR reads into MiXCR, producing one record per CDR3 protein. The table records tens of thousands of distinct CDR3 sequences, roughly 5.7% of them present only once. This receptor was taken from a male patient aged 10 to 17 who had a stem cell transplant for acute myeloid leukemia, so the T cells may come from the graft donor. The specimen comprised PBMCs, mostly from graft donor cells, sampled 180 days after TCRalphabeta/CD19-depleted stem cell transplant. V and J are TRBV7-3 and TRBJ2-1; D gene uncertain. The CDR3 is CASSLRVYQYNEQFF. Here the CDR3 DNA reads TGTGCCAGCAGCTTAAGAGTCTACCAGTACAATGAGCAGTTCTTC.